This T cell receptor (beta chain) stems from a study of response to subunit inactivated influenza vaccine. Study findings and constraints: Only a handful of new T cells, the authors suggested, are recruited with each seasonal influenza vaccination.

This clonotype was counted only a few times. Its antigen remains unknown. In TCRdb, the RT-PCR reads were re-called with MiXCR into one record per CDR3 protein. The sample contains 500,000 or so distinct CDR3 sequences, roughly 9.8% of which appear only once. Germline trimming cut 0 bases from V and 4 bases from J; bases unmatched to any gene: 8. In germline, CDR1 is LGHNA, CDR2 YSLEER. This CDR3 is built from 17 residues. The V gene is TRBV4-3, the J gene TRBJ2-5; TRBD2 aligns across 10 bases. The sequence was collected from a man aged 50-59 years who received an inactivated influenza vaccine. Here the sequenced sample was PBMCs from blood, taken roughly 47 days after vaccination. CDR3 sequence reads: CASSQEVAGGPGETQYF. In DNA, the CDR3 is TGCGCCAGCAGCCAAGAGGTAGCGGGAGGCCCGGGAGAGACCCAGTACTTC.